These 14 T cell receptor beta chains came from one sample sequenced in a study of spatial heterogeneity in lung cancer. Described time point: sample taken at primary tumor resection. TCRdb passed the 5' RACE reads through MiXCR, listing each CDR3 protein once. There are about 25,000 distinct CDR3 sequences in the sample; roughly 7% occur only once, and around 15% lies in the top ten. This sample comprised PBMCs, obtained at surgery. All receptors derive from a male donor with early-stage non-small cell lung cancer.

The genes are TRBV6-5 and TRBJ1-2; the match to TRBD1 covers 12 bases. The ends lost 5 bases at V and 8 bases at J; junction bases unmatched: 9. CDR1 is MNHEY and CDR2 is SVGAGI in the germline V gene. The CDR3 is 15 amino acids. Written as DNA, the CDR3 is TGTGCCAGCAGTATGCTGGGACAGGGGGCGCGGGGCTACACCTTC. Its translation: CASSMLGQGARGYTF.

A remark on this clonotype: This may be a read error, as it is one base from a much larger clone. V gene TRBV6-9 combines with J gene TRBJ1-1; D ambiguous. CDR1 is MNHGY and CDR2 is SVAAGI in the germline V gene. The CDR3 totals 9 residues. V was clipped by 11 bases and J by 7 bases, with 8 bases between them. CDR3 sequence reads: CAGILEAFF. The DNA of the CDR3 is TGTGCCGGCATCCTTGAAGCTTTCTTT.

This clonotype was detected only a few times. This chain joins TRBV6-1 and TRBJ2-2; D unresolved. The CDR3 is made up of 14 amino acids. The V gene lost 3 bases and the J gene lost 3 bases, with 8 bases spanning the gap. The germline gives CDR1 MNHNS, CDR2 SASEGT. The CDR3 spells CASSDTPYTGELFF. The CDR3 DNA is TGTGCCAGCAGTGACACTCCGTACACCGGGGAGCTGTTTTTT.

With respect to this clonotype: One end of the junction is discordant with germline, which a read error may explain. V gene TRBV20-1 combines with J gene TRBJ1-4; 7 bases fit TRBD1. Germline assignment: CDR1 DFQATT and CDR2 SNEGSKA (reference sequence). The CDR3 runs 16 residues. CDR3 bases: TGCAGTGCTAGAGATAAGGGGACAGCAACTAATGAAAAACAGTTTTTT. This translates into CSARDKGTATNEKQFF.

This clonotype was observed at least ten times. The chain employs TRBV3-1 and TRBJ2-5; 7 bases match TRBD2. CDR1 is LGHDT, CDR2 YNNKEL, per germline (reference sequence). With V trimmed by 4 bases and J by 4 bases, 9 bases remained unmatched. This CDR3 has 15 amino acids. The CDR3 DNA reads as TGTGCCAGCAGCCCCAGCGGGGTTCCCACAGAGACCCAGTACTTC. Protein: CASSPSGVPTETQYF.

The table lists this clonotype with many counts. The chain links TRBV30 to TRBJ2-6; TRBD1 might be the D (6 bases). Trimming cost V 0 bases and J 17 bases, with 20 bases left between them. CDR1 and CDR2 from the germline V gene are GTSNPN and SVGIG (reference sequence). The CDR3 length is 14 residues. The CDR3 sequence: CAWSVLIETGTLTF. In DNA form, the CDR3 reads TGTGCCTGGAGTGTACTCATCGAAACAGGGACCTTGACTTTC.

J is TRBJ2-7 and V is TRBV7-9; D perhaps matches TRBD2 (6 bases). Deletions cut 4 bases from V and 3 bases from J, with 16 bases between. This CDR3 has 15 residues. Per the germline V gene, CDR1 is SEHNR and CDR2 is FQNEAQ (reference sequence). CDR3 protein: CASSSRGGRNYEQYF. In DNA, the CDR3 is TGTGCCAGCAGCTCGCGCGGAGGGAGAAACTACGAGCAGTACTTC.

This clonotype was found a few times. CDR3 DNA: TGCAGTGCTTATATGGACCGGGAAGATACGCAGTATTTT. Translation: CSAYMDREDTQYF. The genes are TRBV20-1 and TRBJ2-3, with D perhaps TRBD2 (5 bases). Germline CDR1 DFQATT, CDR2 SNEGSKA (reference sequence). The CDR3 length is 13 residues. Trimming pared 5 bases from V and 5 bases from J, leaving 14 bases between.

This clonotype occurred many times. The V and J genes are TRBV11-2 and TRBJ2-7; perhaps TRBD1 as D (5 bases). The CDR3 loop spans 16 amino acids. Germline values: CDR1 SGHAT, CDR2 FQNNGV. V lost 0 bases and J lost 4, with 16 bases in between. Written as DNA, the CDR3 is TGTGCCAGCAGCTTAGATTTAGTGGGCAGGGATTACGAGCAGTACTTC. It is translated as CASSLDLVGRDYEQYF.

The chain has TRBV20-1 and TRBJ2-3, with D unresolved. The CDR3 runs to 14 residues. Germline CDR1 is DFQATT and CDR2 is SNEGSKA (reference sequence). V was trimmed by 0 bases and J by 4 bases, leaving 11 bases between them. CDR3 loop: CSARDPPPSDTQYF. CDR3 coding DNA: TGCAGTGCTAGAGATCCCCCCCCGTCAGATACGCAGTATTTT.

This clonotype was observed a handful of times. This sequence joins TRBV7-9 and TRBJ2-1; D gene uncertain. The V and J ends lost 3 bases and 5 bases respectively, with 11 bases between them. From germline, CDR1 is SEHNR and CDR2 FQNEAQ (reference sequence). The CDR3 is made up of 14 amino acids. CDR3 amino acids: CASSFLQNHNEQFF. In nucleotides, the CDR3 is TGTGCCAGCAGCTTTTTACAGAACCACAATGAGCAGTTCTTC.

This clonotype is termed medium-sized. This chain links TRBV28 with TRBJ2-1; tentative D call: TRBD1 (6 bases). Germline V lookup: CDR1 MDHEN, CDR2 SYDVKM. CDR3 length: 15 amino acids. V gave up 4 bases and J gave up 6 bases, with 16 bases separating them. CDR3 amino acids: CASSSPRGISNEQFF. The CDR3 bases are TGTGCCAGCAGTTCCCCTAGGGGGATCAGCAATGAGCAGTTCTTC.

This clonotype was recorded many times. The chain links TRBV10-3 to TRBJ1-1, with unresolved D. There are 14 residues in the CDR3. Trimming shortened V by 6 bases and J by 2 bases, and 13 bases separated the two germline ends. Germline CDR1 ENHRY, CDR2 SYGVKD. CDR3 nucleotide sequence: TGTGCCATCAGCTCTGTGGAGAGAAACACTGAAGCTTTCTTT. This codes for CAISSVERNTEAFF.

V usage is TRBV12-3 or TRBV12-4 and J usage is TRBJ2-5; D call uncertain. The CDR3 sequence is 13 residues long. V lost 3 bases and J lost 5, with 10 bases in between. The CDR3 DNA sequence: TGTGCCAGCAGTTTGTTAGGGCTGGAGACCCAGTACTTC. It encodes CASSLLGLETQYF.